These T cell receptor beta chains were read from a single sample in a study of shared clonotypes between healthy human individuals. Repertoires were generated with immunoSEQ multiplex PCR, while TCRdb's copy carries only in-frame clones and drops some. Of hundreds of thousands of clones listed, around 96% are singletons. The sequencing sample was made of naive CD8+ T cells sorted from blood. These receptors were taken from a woman in her twenties or thirties in good health. CDR3s include the opening cysteine and the closing phenylalanine or tryptophan. The D gene is left open where the match is weak. Clone size appears in some rows only: once, few, many, or a class for an expanded clone.

size: .; V: TRBV28; J: TRBJ2-1; D: TRBD2; CDR3: CASSLLAGINNEQFF; DNA: TGTGCCAGCAGCCTTCTAGCGGGGATTAACAATGAGCAGTTCTTC
size: .; V: TRBV12-5; J: TRBJ1-5; D: .; CDR3: CASGLEQANQPQHF; DNA: TGTGCTAGTGGTTTAGAACAGGCTAATCAGCCCCAGCATTTT
size: once; V: TRBV15; J: TRBJ2-3; D: TRBD2; CDR3: CATSRGVAGGPTDTQYF; DNA: TGTGCCACCAGCAGAGGCGTAGCGGGAGGGCCAACAGATACGCAGTATTTT
size: once; V: TRBV4-1; J: TRBJ2-7; D: TRBD2; CDR3: CASSILAGVSLYEQYF; DNA: TGCGCCAGCAGCATTCTAGCGGGAGTATCTCTTTACGAGCAGTACTTC
size: .; V: TRBV27; J: TRBJ1-4; D: .; CDR3: CASSLASYRTEDEKLFF; DNA: TGTGCCAGCAGTTTGGCGTCCTACAGGACGGAAGATGAAAAACTGTTTTTT
size: .; V: TRBV6-5; J: TRBJ2-3; D: .; CDR3: CASSSPFTDTQYF; DNA: TGTGCCAGCAGCTCGCCTTTCACAGATACGCAGTATTTT
size: .; V: TRBV6-6; J: TRBJ2-2; D: .; CDR3: CASRGITGELFF; DNA: TGTGCCAGCAGAGGAATTACCGGGGAGCTGTTTTTT
size: .; V: TRBV9; J: TRBJ2-7; D: .; CDR3: CASSVEVGSGYEQYF; DNA: TGTGCCAGCAGCGTAGAAGTTGGTAGCGGATACGAGCAGTACTTC
size: few; V: TRBV27; J: TRBJ1-1; D: .; CDR3: CASRVGAGRTEAFF; DNA: TGTGCCAGCAGGGTGGGGGCGGGGCGGACTGAAGCTTTCTTT
size: .; V: TRBV7-9; J: TRBJ2-3; D: .; CDR3: CASRNPTKEGRSDTQYF; DNA: TGTGCCAGCAGGAACCCCACAAAGGAGGGGAGGTCAGATACGCAGTATTTT
size: .; V: TRBV7-2; J: TRBJ1-5; D: TRBD1; CDR3: CASSPHGQGGNQPQHF; DNA: TGTGCCAGCAGCCCTCACGGACAGGGAGGCAATCAGCCCCAGCATTTT
size: .; V: TRBV2; J: TRBJ2-7; D: TRBD2; CDR3: CASSDWGLGGSYEQYF; DNA: TGTGCCAGCAGTGACTGGGGACTAGGAGGCTCCTACGAGCAGTACTTC
size: .; V: TRBV6-6; J: TRBJ2-7; D: .; CDR3: CASSSGTETEQYF; DNA: TGTGCCAGCAGTTCCGGGACGGAGACTGAGCAGTACTTC
size: .; V: TRBV27; J: TRBJ2-5; D: .; CDR3: CASSPLEMRETQYF; DNA: TGTGCCAGCAGTCCCCTCGAAATGAGGGAGACCCAGTACTTC
size: .; V: TRBV2; J: TRBJ2-1; D: .; CDR3: CASGEGISSYNEQFF; DNA: TGTGCCAGCGGCGAAGGAATTTCCTCCTACAATGAGCAGTTCTTC
size: .; V: TRBV11-2; J: TRBJ1-2; D: TRBD1; CDR3: CASSSGTGGPLYGYTF; DNA: TGTGCCAGCAGCTCCGGGACAGGGGGACCCCTCTATGGCTACACCTTC
size: .; V: TRBV4-2; J: TRBJ1-1; D: .; CDR3: CASSSSAEAFF; DNA: TGTGCCAGCAGCTCCTCTGCGGAAGCTTTCTTT
size: once; V: TRBV15; J: TRBJ2-7; D: .; CDR3: CATSSDRLTLREQYF; DNA: TGTGCCACCAGCAGTGATCGACTGACCCTACGGGAGCAGTACTTC
size: .; V: TRBV28; J: TRBJ2-5; D: .; CDR3: CASSFRAGGEQYF; DNA: TGTGCCAGCAGTTTCCGGGCTGGAGGGGAGCAGTACTTC
size: .; V: TRBV9; J: TRBJ2-1; D: TRBD1; CDR3: CASSDRQGGGQFF; DNA: TGTGCCAGCAGTGACCGACAGGGGGGCGGGCAGTTCTTC
size: .; V: TRBV6-6; J: TRBJ2-2; D: .; CDR3: CASWTSGELFF; DNA: TGTGCCAGCTGGACGTCCGGGGAGCTGTTTTTT
size: .; V: TRBV7-6; J: TRBJ2-7; D: TRBD2; CDR3: CASRSGLASEQYF; DNA: TGTGCCAGCAGATCGGGACTAGCCTCCGAGCAGTACTTC
size: .; V: TRBV11-2; J: TRBJ1-2; D: TRBD1; CDR3: CASSLDRASGYTF; DNA: TGTGCCAGCAGCCTTGACAGGGCGAGTGGCTACACCTTC
size: once; V: TRBV27; J: TRBJ2-1; D: .; CDR3: CASSSRPGQFLSYNEQFF; DNA: TGTGCCAGCAGTTCCCGGCCAGGACAGTTCCTCTCCTACAATGAGCAGTTCTTC
size: .; V: TRBV21-1; J: TRBJ1-5; D: .; CDR3: CASSKPRLPQHF; DNA: TGTGCCAGCAGCAAACCCCGGCTGCCCCAGCATTTT
size: .; V: TRBV28; J: TRBJ2-5; D: .; CDR3: CASSLRPPRQETQYF; DNA: TGTGCCAGCAGTCTCCGACCCCCAAGGCAGGAGACCCAGTACTTC
size: .; V: TRBV19; J: TRBJ2-2; D: TRBD1; CDR3: CASQGATGTKNTGELFF; DNA: TGTGCCTCCCAGGGGGCCACCGGGACCAAGAACACCGGGGAGCTGTTTTTT
size: .; V: TRBV14; J: TRBJ1-1; D: .; CDR3: CASSQDWTAEAFF; DNA: TGTGCCAGCAGCCAAGATTGGACGGCTGAAGCTTTCTTT
size: .; V: TRBV11-2; J: TRBJ1-1; D: TRBD1; CDR3: CASSLNGGQGTKDTEAFF; DNA: TGTGCCAGCAGCTTGAACGGAGGACAGGGGACAAAGGACACTGAAGCTTTCTTT
size: .; V: TRBV7-9; J: TRBJ2-7; D: TRBD2; CDR3: CASSPATSGRRAYEQYF; DNA: TGTGCCAGCAGCCCTGCGACTAGCGGGAGAAGAGCCTACGAGCAGTACTTC
size: .; V: TRBV7-9; J: TRBJ2-1; D: .; CDR3: CASSLERGPPYNEQFF; DNA: TGTGCCAGCAGCTTAGAACGCGGGCCTCCCTACAATGAGCAGTTCTTC
size: .; V: TRBV5-6; J: TRBJ2-7; D: .; CDR3: CASSRDLEVYEQYF; DNA: TGTGCCAGCAGCAGGGATTTAGAGGTCTACGAGCAGTACTTC
size: .; V: TRBV29-1; J: TRBJ2-2; D: TRBD2; CDR3: CSAGGSSEDTGELFF; DNA: TGCAGCGCGGGGGGGAGTTCAGAGGACACCGGGGAGCTGTTTTTT
size: .; V: TRBV27; J: TRBJ2-3; D: .; CDR3: CASNDIRDTQYF; DNA: TGTGCCAGCAATGACATCAGGGATACGCAGTATTTT
size: .; V: TRBV7-2; J: TRBJ1-5; D: .; CDR3: CASSLAPPLAPEPQHF; DNA: TGTGCCAGCAGCTTAGCTCCGCCACTCGCCCCGGAGCCCCAGCATTTT
size: .; V: TRBV28; J: TRBJ2-1; D: .; CDR3: CASSSVSSSSYNEQFF; DNA: TGTGCCAGCAGTTCCGTATCTTCGAGCTCCTACAATGAGCAGTTCTTC
size: .; V: TRBV2; J: TRBJ1-2; D: .; CDR3: CASKEGIYGYTF; DNA: TGTGCCAGCAAAGAAGGGATCTATGGCTACACCTTC
size: .; V: TRBV4-1; J: TRBJ2-7; D: .; CDR3: CASSQGVAEGYLDEQYF; DNA: TGCGCCAGCAGCCAAGGGGTGGCGGAGGGGTACCTCGACGAGCAGTACTTC
size: .; V: TRBV7-9; J: TRBJ1-4; D: .; CDR3: CASSPPGEYEKLFF; DNA: TGTGCCAGCAGCCCCCCCGGGGAATATGAAAAACTGTTTTTT
size: .; V: TRBV30; J: TRBJ2-5; D: .; CDR3: CAWSVQDIQETQYF; DNA: TGTGCCTGGAGTGTTCAGGATATACAAGAGACCCAGTACTTC
size: .; V: TRBV27; J: TRBJ2-1; D: TRBD2; CDR3: CASRHTSGPYNEQFF; DNA: TGTGCCAGCAGACACACTAGCGGACCCTACAATGAGCAGTTCTTC
size: .; V: TRBV9; J: TRBJ2-1; D: .; CDR3: CASSVGSGDYNEQFF; DNA: TGTGCCAGCAGCGTAGGTAGCGGAGACTACAATGAGCAGTTCTTC
size: .; V: TRBV28; J: TRBJ1-5; D: .; CDR3: CASSLLGGQPQHF; DNA: TGTGCCAGCAGTTTATTGGGCGGTCAGCCCCAGCATTTT
size: few; V: TRBV30; J: TRBJ1-2; D: .; CDR3: CACDGYTF; DNA: TGTGCCTGTGATGGCTACACCTTC
size: .; V: TRBV5-1; J: TRBJ2-7; D: .; CDR3: CASSLGTSPLDEQYF; DNA: TGCGCCAGCAGCTTGGGTACTAGTCCTCTGGACGAGCAGTACTTC